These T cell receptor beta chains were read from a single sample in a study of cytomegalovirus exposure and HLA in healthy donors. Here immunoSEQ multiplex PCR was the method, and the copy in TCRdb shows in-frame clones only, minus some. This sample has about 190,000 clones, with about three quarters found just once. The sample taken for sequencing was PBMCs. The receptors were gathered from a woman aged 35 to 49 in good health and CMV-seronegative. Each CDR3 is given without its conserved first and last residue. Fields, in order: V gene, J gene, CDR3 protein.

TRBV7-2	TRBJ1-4	ASRRQGASTNEKLF
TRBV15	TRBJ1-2	ATSRGGQNYGYT
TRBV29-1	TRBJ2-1	SVRVNNEQF
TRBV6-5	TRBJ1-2	ASSYGQGAYGYT
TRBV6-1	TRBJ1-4	ASSEVYGTGGEKLF
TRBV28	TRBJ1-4	ASTIDEKLF
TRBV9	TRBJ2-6	ASSVSPGTGSGANVLT
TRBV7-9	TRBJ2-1	ASSLAGTGVNEQF
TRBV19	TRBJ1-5	ASSAGTVKNQPQH
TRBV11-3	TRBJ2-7	ASSPRGTSGYEQY
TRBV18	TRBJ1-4	ASSPGQGDEKLF
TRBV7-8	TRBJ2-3	ASSSGSGIDTQY
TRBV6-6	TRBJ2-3	ASSYGREVDTQY
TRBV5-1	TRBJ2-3	ASSPVGGPTDTQY
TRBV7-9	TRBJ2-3	ASSLTSGRDTQY
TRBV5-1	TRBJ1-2	ASSLGQRGGYT
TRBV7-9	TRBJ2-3	SSSLGGGADTQY
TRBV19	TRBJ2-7	ASSNFQGIRPLEQY
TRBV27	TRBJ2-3	ASSFWRPSTDTQY
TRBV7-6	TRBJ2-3	ASSLSTSGTSTDTQY
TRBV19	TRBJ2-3	ASSAPSIGSGKYTDTQY
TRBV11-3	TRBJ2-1	ASSSPSGRLLDEQF
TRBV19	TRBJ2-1	ASSMVAGEAYNEQF
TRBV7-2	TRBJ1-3	ASSLNQGASGNTIY
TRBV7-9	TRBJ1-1	ILTAPGRGTEAF
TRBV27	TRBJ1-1	ASSLRTGVGEAF
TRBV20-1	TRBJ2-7	SASGEYEQY
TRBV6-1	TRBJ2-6	ASSEPGHPGANVLT
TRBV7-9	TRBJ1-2	ASSTGTGVYGYT
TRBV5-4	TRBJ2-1	ASSVRTSGAYNEQF
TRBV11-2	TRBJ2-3	ASSFGVTVETDTQY
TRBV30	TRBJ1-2	ASSTGNNYGYT
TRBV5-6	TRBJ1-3	ASSRRDRGRWSGNTIY
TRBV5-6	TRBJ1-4	ASSLGHRNEKLF
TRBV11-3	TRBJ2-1	ASSLVLASQEQF
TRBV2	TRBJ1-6	ASSEALREGVYNSPLH
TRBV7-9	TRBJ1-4	ASSLPGGGSTNEKLF
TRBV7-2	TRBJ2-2	ASSLVSINTGELF
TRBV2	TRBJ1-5	ASGGQESYSNQPQH
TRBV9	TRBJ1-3	ASSVGPESGNTIY
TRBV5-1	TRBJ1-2	ASSKPGQGDYGYT
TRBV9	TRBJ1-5	ASSVGGRNSNQPQH
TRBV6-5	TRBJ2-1	ASRRTSGWNEQF
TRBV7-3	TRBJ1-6	ASSLGQETSPLH
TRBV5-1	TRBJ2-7	ASSHGQTYEQY
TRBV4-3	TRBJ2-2	ASSPTSGANTGELF
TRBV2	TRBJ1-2	ASSAGDRGNYGYT
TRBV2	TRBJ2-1	ASSQQASGNNEQF
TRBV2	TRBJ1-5	ASSQEYQSNQPQH
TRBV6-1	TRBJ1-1	ASSELLTANTEAF